This TCR beta chain was retrieved from a study of blood T cell repertoires in COVID-19. Study details: Samples came from the United States, Italy and Spain, spanning acute and convalescent COVID-19. Sources were T cells, B-cell-depleted T cells, or PBMCs; the material itself was cDNA or gDNA.

Original handling: Estimated nucleated cell counts came from reference gene primer amplification. Generated by immunoSEQ multiplex PCR, the TCRdb table keeps only in-frame clones and is missing some. V, J and clone size are taken as reported in that table, and D and trimming were inferred from the DNA itself. The sample includes around 180,000 clones, approximately 89% of them seen just once. CDR3 length: 17 residues. The V gene end was trimmed by 3 bases and the J gene end by 0 bases; junction bases not matched to a gene: 7. Germline CDR1 SNHLY, CDR2 FYNNEI. This clone was seen a few times. The J gene is TRBJ2-5, the V gene TRBV2; 10 bases align to TRBD2. The sequencing sample was made of peripheral blood. This sequence originates from a man aged 40-55 years with active or convalescent COVID-19. As DNA, the CDR3 is TGTGCCAGCAGTGATATAGGGCTAGCGGGGGACCAAGAGACCCAGTACTTC. It yields the protein CASSDIGLAGDQETQYF. Full variable domain (outside the CDR3, taken from reference TRBV2 and TRBJ2-5): EPEVTQTPSHQVTQMGQEVILRCVPISNHLYFYWYRQILGQKVEFLVSFYNNEISEKSEIFDDQFSVERPDGSNFTLKIRSTKLEDSAMYFCASSDIGLAGDQETQYFGPGTRLLVL.